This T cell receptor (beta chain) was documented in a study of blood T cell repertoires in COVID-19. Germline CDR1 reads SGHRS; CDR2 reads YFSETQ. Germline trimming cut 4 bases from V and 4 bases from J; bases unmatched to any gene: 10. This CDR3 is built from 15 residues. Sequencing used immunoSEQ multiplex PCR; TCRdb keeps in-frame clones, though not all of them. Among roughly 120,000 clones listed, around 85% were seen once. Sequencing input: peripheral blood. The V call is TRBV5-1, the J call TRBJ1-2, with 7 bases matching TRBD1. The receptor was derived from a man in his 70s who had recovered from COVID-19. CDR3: CASSIGQASIYGYTF. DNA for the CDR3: TGCGCCAGCAGCATTGGACAGGCTAGTATCTATGGCTACACCTTC.